This T cell receptor beta chain was identified in a study of blood T cell repertoires in COVID-19. Background on the study: In each case, the material was cDNA or gDNA derived from T cells, B-cell-depleted T cells, or PBMCs.

Per germline, CDR1 SQVTM and CDR2 ANQGSEA. CDR3 length: 15 amino acids. Each recovered donor of Cohort 3 presented with two negative PCRs, clearance, or symptom resolution. Only in-frame clones appear in the TCRdb table, and some are missing; sequencing was by immunoSEQ multiplex PCR. The profile shows around 250,000 clones, about 87% of them singletons. The V and J genes are TRBV29-1 and TRBJ2-3; 7 bases are shared with TRBD2. Sequencing was done on a sample of PBMCs or T cells enriched from blood (not recorded which). This receptor was obtained from a woman in her forties or fifties who had recovered from COVID-19. CDR3 region: CVTSALSPDSDTQYF. CDR3 sequence (DNA): TGCGTAACTAGCGCCCTAAGTCCCGACTCAGATACGCAGTATTTT.